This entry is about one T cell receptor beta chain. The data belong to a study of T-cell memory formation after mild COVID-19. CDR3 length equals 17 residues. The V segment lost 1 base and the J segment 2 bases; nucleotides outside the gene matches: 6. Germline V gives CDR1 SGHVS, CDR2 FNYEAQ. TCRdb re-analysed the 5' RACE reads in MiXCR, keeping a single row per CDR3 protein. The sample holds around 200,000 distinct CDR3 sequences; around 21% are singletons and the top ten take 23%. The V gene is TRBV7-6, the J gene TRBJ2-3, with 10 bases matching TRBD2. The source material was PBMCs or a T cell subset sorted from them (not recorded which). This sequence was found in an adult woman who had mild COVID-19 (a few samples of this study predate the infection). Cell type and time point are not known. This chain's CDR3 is CASSLEGAGGATDTQYF. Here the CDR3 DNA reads TGTGCCAGCAGCTTAGAAGGAGCGGGGGGGGCCACAGATACGCAGTATTTT.